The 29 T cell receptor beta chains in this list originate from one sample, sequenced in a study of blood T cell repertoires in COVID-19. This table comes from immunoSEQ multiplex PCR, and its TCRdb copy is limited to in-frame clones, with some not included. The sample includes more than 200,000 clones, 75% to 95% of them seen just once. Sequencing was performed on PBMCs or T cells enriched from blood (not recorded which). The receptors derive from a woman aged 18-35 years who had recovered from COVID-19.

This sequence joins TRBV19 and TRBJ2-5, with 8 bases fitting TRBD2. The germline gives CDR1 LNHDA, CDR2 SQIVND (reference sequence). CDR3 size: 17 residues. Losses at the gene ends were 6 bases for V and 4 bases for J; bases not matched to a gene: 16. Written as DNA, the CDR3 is TGTGCCAGTAGGGGGACCTTAGCGGGACCTGCCCCAGAGACCCAGTACTTC. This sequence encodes CASRGTLAGPAPETQYF.

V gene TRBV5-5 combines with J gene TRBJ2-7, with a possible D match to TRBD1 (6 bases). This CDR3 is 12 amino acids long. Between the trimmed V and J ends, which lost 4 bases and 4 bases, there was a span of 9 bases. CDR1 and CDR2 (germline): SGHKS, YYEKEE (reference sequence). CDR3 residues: CASSNGQYEQYF. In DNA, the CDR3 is TGTGCCAGCAGCAATGGACAGTACGAGCAGTACTTC. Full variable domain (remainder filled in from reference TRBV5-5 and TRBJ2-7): DAGVTQSPTHLIKTRGQQVTLRCSPISGHKSVSWYQQVLGQGPQFIFQYYEKEERGRGNFPDRFSARQFPNYSSELNVNALLLGDSALYLCASSNGQYEQYFGPGTRLTVT.

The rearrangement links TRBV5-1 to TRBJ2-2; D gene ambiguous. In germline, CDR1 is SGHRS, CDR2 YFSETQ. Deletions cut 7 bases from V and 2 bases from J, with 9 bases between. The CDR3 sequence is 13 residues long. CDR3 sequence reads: CASVGPNTGELFF. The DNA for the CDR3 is TGCGCCAGCGTTGGGCCTAACACCGGGGAGCTGTTTTTT.

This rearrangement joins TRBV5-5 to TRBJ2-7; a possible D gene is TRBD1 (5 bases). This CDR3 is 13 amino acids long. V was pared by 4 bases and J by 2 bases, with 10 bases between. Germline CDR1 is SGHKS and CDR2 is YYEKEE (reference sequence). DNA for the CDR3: TGTGCCAGCAGCATTCGACAGACCTACGAGCAGTACTTC. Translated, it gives CASSIRQTYEQYF.

CDR3 sequence: CASTESGTEAFF. CDR3 in DNA: TGTGCCAGCACGGAATCAGGGACTGAAGCTTTCTTT. The rearrangement links TRBV2 to TRBJ1-1; D might be TRBD1 (5 bases). CDR1 and CDR2 from the germline V gene are SNHLY and FYNNEI. The CDR3 is 12 residues long. Deletions cut 7 bases from V and 5 bases from J, with 11 bases between.

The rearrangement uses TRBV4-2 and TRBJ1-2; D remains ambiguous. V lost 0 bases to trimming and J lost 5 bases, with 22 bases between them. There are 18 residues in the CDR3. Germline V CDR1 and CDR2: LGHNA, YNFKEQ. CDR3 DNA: TGTGCCAGCAGCCAAGAACGGTGGGAGAGAATTCCGAGTTATGGCTACACCTTC. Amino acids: CASSQERWERIPSYGYTF.

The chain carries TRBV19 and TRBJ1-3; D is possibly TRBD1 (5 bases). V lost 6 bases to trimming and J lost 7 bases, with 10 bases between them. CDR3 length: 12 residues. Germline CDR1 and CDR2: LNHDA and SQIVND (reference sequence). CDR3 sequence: CASRQGLNTIYF. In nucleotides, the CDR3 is TGTGCCAGTAGGCAGGGACTGAACACCATATATTTT.

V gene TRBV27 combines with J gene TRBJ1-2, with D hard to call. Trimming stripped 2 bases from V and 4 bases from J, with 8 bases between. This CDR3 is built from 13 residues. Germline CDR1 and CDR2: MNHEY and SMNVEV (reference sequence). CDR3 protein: CASSLRVGYGYTF. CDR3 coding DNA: TGTGCCAGCAGTTTACGGGTGGGCTATGGCTACACCTTC.

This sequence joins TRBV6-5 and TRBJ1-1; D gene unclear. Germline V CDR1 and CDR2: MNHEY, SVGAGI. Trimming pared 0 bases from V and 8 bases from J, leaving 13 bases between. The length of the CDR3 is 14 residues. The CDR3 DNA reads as TGTGCCAGCAGTTACTCGCAGGTCTTTGGGGAAGCTTTCTTT. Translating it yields CASSYSQVFGEAFF.

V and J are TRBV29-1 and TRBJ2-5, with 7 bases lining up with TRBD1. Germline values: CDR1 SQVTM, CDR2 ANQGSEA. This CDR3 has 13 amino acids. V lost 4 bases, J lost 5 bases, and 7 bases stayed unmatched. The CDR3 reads CSVVRQGGETQYF. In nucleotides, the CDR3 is TGCAGCGTTGTTAGACAGGGCGGGGAGACCCAGTACTTC.

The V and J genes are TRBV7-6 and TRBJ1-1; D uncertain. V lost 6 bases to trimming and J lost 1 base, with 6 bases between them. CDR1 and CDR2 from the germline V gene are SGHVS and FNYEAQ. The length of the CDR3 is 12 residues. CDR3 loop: CASSHKNTEAFF. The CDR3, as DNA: TGTGCCAGCAGTCACAAGAACACTGAAGCTTTCTTT.

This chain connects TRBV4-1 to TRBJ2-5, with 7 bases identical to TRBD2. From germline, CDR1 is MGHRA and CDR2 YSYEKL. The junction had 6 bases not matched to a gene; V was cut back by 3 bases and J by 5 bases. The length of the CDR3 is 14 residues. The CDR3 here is CASSQGGTRETQYF. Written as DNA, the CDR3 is TGCGCCAGCAGCCAGGGGGGGACCCGGGAGACCCAGTACTTC.

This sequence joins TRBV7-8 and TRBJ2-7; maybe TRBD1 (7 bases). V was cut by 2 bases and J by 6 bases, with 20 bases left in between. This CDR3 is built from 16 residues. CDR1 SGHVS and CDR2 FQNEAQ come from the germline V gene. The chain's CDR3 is CASSLKVTGRSVEQYF. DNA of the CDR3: TGTGCCAGCAGCTTAAAGGTGACAGGGAGGTCGGTCGAGCAGTACTTC.

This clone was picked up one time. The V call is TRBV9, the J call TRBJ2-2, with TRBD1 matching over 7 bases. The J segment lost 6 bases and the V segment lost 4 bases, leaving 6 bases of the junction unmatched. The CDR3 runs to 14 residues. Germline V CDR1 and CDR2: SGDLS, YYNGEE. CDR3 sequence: CASSPQGQPGELFF. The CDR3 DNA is TGTGCCAGCAGCCCCCAGGGACAGCCCGGGGAGCTGTTTTTT.

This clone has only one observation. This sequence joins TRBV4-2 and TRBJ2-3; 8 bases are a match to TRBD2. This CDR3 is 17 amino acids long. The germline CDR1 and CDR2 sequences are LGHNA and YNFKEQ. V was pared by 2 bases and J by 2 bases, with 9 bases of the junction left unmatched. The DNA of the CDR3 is TGTGCCAGCAGCCAAAGGGTAGCGGGGACCCTCACAGATACGCAGTATTTT. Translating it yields CASSQRVAGTLTDTQYF.

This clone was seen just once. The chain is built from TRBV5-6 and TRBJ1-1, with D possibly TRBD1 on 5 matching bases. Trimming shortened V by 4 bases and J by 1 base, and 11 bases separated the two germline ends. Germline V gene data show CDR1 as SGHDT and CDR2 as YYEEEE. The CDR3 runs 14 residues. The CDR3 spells CASSPATGNTEAFF. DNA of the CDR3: TGTGCCAGCAGCCCCGCTACAGGGAACACTGAAGCTTTCTTT.

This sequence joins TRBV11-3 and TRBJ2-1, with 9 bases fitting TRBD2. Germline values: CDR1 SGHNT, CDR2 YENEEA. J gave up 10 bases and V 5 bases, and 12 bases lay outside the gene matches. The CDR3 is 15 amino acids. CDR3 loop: CASSEIQALAGEQFF. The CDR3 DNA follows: TGTGCCAGCAGCGAGATCCAAGCCCTAGCGGGGGAGCAGTTCTTC.

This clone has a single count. The CDR3 sequence: CASSLGASGGAKEQYF. Written as DNA, the CDR3 is TGTGCCAGCAGCTTAGGGGCTAGCGGGGGGGCAAAAGAGCAGTACTTC. The chain has TRBV7-9 and TRBJ2-7; 12 nucleotides match TRBD2. After removal of 1 base from V and 7 bases from J, the junction contained 8 bases not matched to a gene. The CDR3 consists of 16 residues. Germline V CDR1 and CDR2: SEHNR, FQNEAQ (reference sequence).

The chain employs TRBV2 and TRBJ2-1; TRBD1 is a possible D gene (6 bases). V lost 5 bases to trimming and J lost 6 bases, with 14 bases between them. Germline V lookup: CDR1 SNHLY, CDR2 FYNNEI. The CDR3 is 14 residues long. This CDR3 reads CASSTQGPSNEQFF. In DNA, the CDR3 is TGTGCCAGCAGTACACAGGGCCCTAGCAATGAGCAGTTCTTC.

This CDR3 reads CSVGGQANQPQHF. The CDR3 DNA is TGCAGCGTTGGGGGACAGGCCAATCAGCCCCAGCATTTT. The J gene is TRBJ1-5, the V gene TRBV29-1; 8 nucleotides align to TRBD1. V was clipped by 4 bases and J by 3 bases; unmatched bases: 2. The CDR3 length is 13 residues. Germline V gives CDR1 SQVTM, CDR2 ANQGSEA.

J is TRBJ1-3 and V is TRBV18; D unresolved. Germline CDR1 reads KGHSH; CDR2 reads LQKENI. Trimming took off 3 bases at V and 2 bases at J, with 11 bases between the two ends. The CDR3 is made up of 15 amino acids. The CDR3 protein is CASSPATLTGNTIYF. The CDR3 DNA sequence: TGTGCCAGCTCACCTGCGACTCTCACTGGAAACACCATATATTTT.

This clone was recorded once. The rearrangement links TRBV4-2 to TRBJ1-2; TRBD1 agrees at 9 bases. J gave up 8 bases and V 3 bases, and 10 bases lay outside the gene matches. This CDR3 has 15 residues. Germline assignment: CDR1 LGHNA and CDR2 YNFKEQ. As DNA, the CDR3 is TGTGCCAGCAGCCATCCCTCCGGGACAGGGAACGGCTACACCTTC. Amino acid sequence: CASSHPSGTGNGYTF.

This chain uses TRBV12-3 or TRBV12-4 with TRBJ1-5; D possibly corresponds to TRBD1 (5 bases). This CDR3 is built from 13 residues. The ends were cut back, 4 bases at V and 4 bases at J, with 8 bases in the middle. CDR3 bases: TGTGCCAGCAGTTCGGGGGTAAATCAGCCCCAGCATTTT. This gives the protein CASSSGVNQPQHF.

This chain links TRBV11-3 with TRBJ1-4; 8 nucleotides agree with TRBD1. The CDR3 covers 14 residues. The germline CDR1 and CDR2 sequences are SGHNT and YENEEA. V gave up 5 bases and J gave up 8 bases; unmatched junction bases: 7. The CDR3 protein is CASSTGGWDEKLFF. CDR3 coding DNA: TGTGCCAGCAGCACAGGGGGATGGGACGAAAAACTGTTTTTT.

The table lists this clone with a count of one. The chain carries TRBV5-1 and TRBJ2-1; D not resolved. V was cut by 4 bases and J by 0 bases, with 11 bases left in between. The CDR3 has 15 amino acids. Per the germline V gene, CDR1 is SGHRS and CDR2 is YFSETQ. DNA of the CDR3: TGCGCCAGCAGCCTAAAGCCTATCTCCTACAATGAGCAGTTCTTC. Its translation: CASSLKPISYNEQFF. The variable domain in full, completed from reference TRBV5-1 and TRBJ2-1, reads KAGVTQTPRYLIKTRGQQVTLSCSPISGHRSVSWYQQTPGQGLQFLFEYFSETQRNKGNFPGRFSGRQFSNSRSEMNVSTLELGDSALYLCASSLKPISYNEQFFGPGTRLTVL.

The CDR3 loop reads CASRLADYNEQFF. In DNA, the CDR3 is TGTGCCAGCAGGCTAGCGGATTACAATGAGCAGTTCTTC. V gene TRBV11-2 combines with J gene TRBJ2-1; 7 bases are a match to TRBD2. The ends lost 6 bases at V and 4 bases at J; junction bases unmatched: 3. Germline assignment: CDR1 SGHAT and CDR2 FQNNGV. This CDR3 has 13 residues.

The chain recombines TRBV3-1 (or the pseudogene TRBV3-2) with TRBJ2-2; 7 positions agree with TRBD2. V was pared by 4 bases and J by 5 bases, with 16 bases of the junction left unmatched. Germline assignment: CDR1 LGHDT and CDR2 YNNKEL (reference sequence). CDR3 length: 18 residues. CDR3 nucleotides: TGTGCCAGCAGCCCCCTTTCCGGGGCGCGGGAGTATACCGGGGAGCTGTTTTTT. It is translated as CASSPLSGAREYTGELFF.

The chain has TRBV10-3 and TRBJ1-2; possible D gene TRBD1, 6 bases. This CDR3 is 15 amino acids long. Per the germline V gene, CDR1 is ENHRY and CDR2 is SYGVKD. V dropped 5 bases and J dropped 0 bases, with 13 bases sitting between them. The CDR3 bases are TGTGCCATCAGTAATCGAGGGGGACCTAACTATGGCTACACCTTC. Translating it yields CAISNRGGPNYGYTF.

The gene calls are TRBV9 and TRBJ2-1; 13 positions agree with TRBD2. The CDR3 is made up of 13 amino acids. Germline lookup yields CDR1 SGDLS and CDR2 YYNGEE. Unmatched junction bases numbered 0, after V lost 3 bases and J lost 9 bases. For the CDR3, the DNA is TGTGCCAGCAGCGGGACTAGCGGGGGTGAGCAGTTCTTC. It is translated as CASSGTSGGEQFF.